The 12 T cell receptor beta chains below were found in one sample sequenced in a study of shared clonotypes between healthy human individuals (dated by TCRdb to 2019 to 2021). The library was obtained by the immunoSEQ multiplex PCR assay. TCRdb limited this immuneACCESS table to in-frame rearrangements with V and J called. A share of clones is missing; checked studies link under half to unresolved V genes, and the rest is unexplained. The sample records 300,000 to 400,000 clones, around 90% of which are singletons. The ten top clones hold about 16% of the sample. The material sequenced was memory CD8+ T cells sorted from blood. Interpreted using the paper, the cell subset or site label stands for: CD45RO+ cells pooled with CCR7-negative TemRA cells. These receptors all come from a man between 18 and 29 years old in good health.

The J gene is TRBJ1-1, the V gene TRBV29-1; D may be TRBD1 (5 bases). The CDR3 extends over 12 amino acids. The V and J ends lost 8 bases and 4 bases respectively, with 14 bases between them. In germline, CDR1 is SQVTM, CDR2 ANQGSEA. CDR3 in amino acids: CSFMAGGTEAFF. The DNA of the CDR3 is TGCAGCTTTATGGCGGGGGGCACTGAAGCTTTCTTT.

This chain links TRBV6-5 with TRBJ1-6, with 10 bases identical to TRBD1. The CDR3 contains 14 residues. CDR1 and CDR2 from the germline V gene are MNHEY and SVGAGI. V dropped 6 bases and J dropped 15; count of bases not matched to a gene: 11. CDR3 in amino acids: CASSSGTGVRNLHF. The CDR3 DNA sequence: TGTGCCAGCAGCTCCGGGACAGGGGTCCGGAACCTCCACTTT.

The genes are TRBV29-1 and TRBJ1-2; possibly TRBD1 for D (5 bases). Trimming took off 3 bases at V and 6 bases at J, with 11 bases between the two ends. CDR1 and CDR2 (germline): SQVTM, ANQGSEA. This CDR3 is built from 12 residues. In DNA form, the CDR3 reads TGCAGCGTTGAGGGGGAGGAAGATGGCTACACCTTC. This codes for CSVEGEEDGYTF. Full variable domain (missing parts from reference TRBV29-1 and TRBJ1-2): SAVISQKPSRDICQRGTSLTIQCQVDSQVTMMFWYRQQPGQSLTLIATANQGSEATYESGFVIDKFPISRPNLTFSTLTVSNMSPEDSSIYLCSVEGEEDGYTFGSGTRLTVV.

The V and J genes are TRBV30 and TRBJ2-3; 10 bases match TRBD1. CDR1 is GTSNPN, CDR2 SVGIG, per germline (reference sequence). This CDR3 is built from 15 residues. The V gene end was trimmed by 5 bases and the J gene end by 2 bases; junction bases not matched to a gene: 7. CDR3 loop: CAWGRTGGFTDTQYF. CDR3 bases: TGTGCCTGGGGCCGGACAGGGGGTTTCACAGATACGCAGTATTTT. The full variable domain, in which reference TRBV30 and TRBJ2-3 provide the parts outside the CDR3, is SQTIHQWPATLVQPVGSPLSLECTVEGTSNPNLYWYRQAAGRGLQLLFYSVGIGQISSEVPQNLSASRPQDRQFILSSKKLLLSDSGFYLCAWGRTGGFTDTQYFGPGTRLTVL.

The chain recombines TRBV4-3 with TRBJ2-3, with 8 bases aligning to TRBD2. Germline lookup yields CDR1 LGHNA and CDR2 YSLEER. The junction had 8 bases not matched to a gene; V was cut back by 3 bases and J by 6 bases. The CDR3 length is 15 residues. The CDR3 sequence: CASSHSSGHGDTQYF. CDR3 sequence (DNA): TGCGCCAGCAGCCACTCTAGCGGGCATGGGGATACGCAGTATTTT.

The chain employs TRBV9 and TRBJ1-2, with TRBD1 matching over 9 bases. The CDR3 loop spans 15 amino acids. Germline CDR1 SGDLS, CDR2 YYNGEE. V lost 3 bases, J lost 5 bases, and 8 bases stayed unmatched. The CDR3 DNA sequence: TGTGCCAGCAGCGCGGTGGACAGGGGAAGTTATGGCTACACCTTC. Translated: CASSAVDRGSYGYTF.

This clone showed up just once. The chain is built from TRBV7-9 and TRBJ2-7; 11 bases align to TRBD2. V shed 4 bases and J 5 bases; nucleotides not matched to a gene: 10. Germline lookup yields CDR1 SEHNR and CDR2 FQNEAQ (reference sequence). The CDR3 is 16 residues long. CDR3 residues: CASSSSTSGSLHEQYF. The CDR3, as DNA: TGTGCCAGCAGCTCGAGTACTAGCGGGAGTCTCCACGAGCAGTACTTC.

The rearrangement uses TRBV7-9 and TRBJ2-2, with a possible D match to TRBD1 (6 bases). Germline lookup yields CDR1 SEHNR and CDR2 FQNEAQ (reference sequence). Deletions cut 3 bases from V and 5 bases from J, with 13 bases between. The CDR3 runs 15 residues. CDR3: CASSFWGRWTGELFF. CDR3 bases: TGTGCCAGCAGCTTCTGGGGGCGCTGGACCGGGGAGCTGTTTTTT.

The rearrangement joins TRBV5-1 to TRBJ1-2; weak D call: TRBD1 (6 bases). CDR3 length equals 13 residues. Between the trimmed V and J ends, which lost 2 bases and 7 bases, there was a span of 12 bases. The germline V gene has CDR1 SGHRS and CDR2 YFSETQ. CDR3 loop: CASSFYRESGYTF. In DNA, the CDR3 is TGCGCCAGCAGCTTTTACAGGGAAAGTGGCTACACCTTC. The full variable domain, in which reference TRBV5-1 and TRBJ1-2 provide the parts outside the CDR3, is KAGVTQTPRYLIKTRGQQVTLSCSPISGHRSVSWYQQTPGQGLQFLFEYFSETQRNKGNFPGRFSGRQFSNSRSEMNVSTLELGDSALYLCASSFYRESGYTFGSGTRLTVV.

The chain carries TRBV7-9 and TRBJ1-5; D is unclear. V was clipped by 4 bases and J by 11 bases, with 18 bases between them. CDR1 and CDR2 from the germline V gene are SEHNR and FQNEAQ (reference sequence). There are 14 residues in the CDR3. The CDR3 nucleotides read TGTGCCAGCAGCTCCTCAACGAGCCCCGACACCCAGCATTTT. Its translation is CASSSSTSPDTQHF.

The chain links TRBV2 to TRBJ1-6, with D unresolved. The length of the CDR3 is 14 residues. Germline assignment: CDR1 SNHLY and CDR2 FYNNEI. Trimming stripped 3 bases from V and 0 bases from J, with 3 bases between. CDR3 nucleotide sequence: TGTGCCAGCAGTGATGCCTCCTATAATTCACCCCTCCACTTT. Its protein is CASSDASYNSPLHF.

The chain recombines TRBV5-6 with TRBJ1-5; D unclear. This CDR3 contains 16 residues. V lost 0 bases and J 7 bases, leaving 17 bases between the germline ends. CDR1 and CDR2 from the germline V gene are SGHDT and YYEEEE. Written as DNA, the CDR3 is TGTGCCAGCAGCTTGGCGGGAGTCAGTCTTTTGCAGCCCCAGCATTTT. Its translation: CASSLAGVSLLQPQHF.